These T cell receptor beta chains were read from a single sample in a study of blood T cells in healthy people across ages. In TCRdb, the 5' RACE reads were re-called with MiXCR into one record per CDR3 protein. The table includes 800,000 to 950,000 distinct CDR3 sequences, roughly 34% detected once. Input material: blood. All receptors derive from a man younger than 30 in good health. CDR3s leave out the opening cysteine and the closing phenylalanine or tryptophan. Each record gives: V gene, J gene, D gene, CDR3 protein. The D gene is left open where the match is weak.

TRBV7-2	TRBJ2-1	.	VSSLAFSGTYNEQF
TRBV4-2	TRBJ1-4	.	ASSQVSEANEKLF
TRBV20-1	.	TRBD1	SVRDRSYEQY
TRBV5-1	TRBJ2-1	.	ASSLEPGTNDEQF
TRBV20-1	TRBJ2-1	TRBD1	SARRQGRNEQF
TRBV6-5	TRBJ2-2	.	ASRDSTGELF
TRBV16	TRBJ2-1	.	ASSQQPSGYNEQF
TRBV7-8	TRBJ2-2	TRBD1	ASSLIRGPGELF
TRBV4-1	TRBJ2-5	.	ASSQQVEGQETQY
TRBV14	TRBJ1-2	.	ASGQSERAGYGYT
TRBV7-9	TRBJ1-5	TRBD1	ASSLDGTGSQTQH
TRBV4-3	TRBJ1-4	.	ASSPTPTNEKLF
TRBV12-3/TRBV12-4	TRBJ1-5	.	ASSFGQPQH
TRBV6-5	TRBJ2-4	TRBD1	ASSYFRDSRSNKNIQY
TRBV29-1	TRBJ2-1	.	SVGGDRNSYNEQF
TRBV7-6	TRBJ2-1	.	ASSFHQRNEQF